This T cell receptor (beta chain) appears in the sequencing data of a study of spatial heterogeneity in lung cancer. Study as a whole: Consistent detection of more beta-chain than alpha-chain sequences was observed. In raw reads, more than 9.5 appearances on average were recorded for each unique TCR and UMI combination.

A unique molecular identifier was attached to every TCR cDNA molecule. TCRdb reanalysed the 5' RACE reads using MiXCR and keeps one entry per CDR3 protein. This table has roughly 70,000 distinct CDR3 sequences, about an eighth appearing once. About this clonotype: One end of the junction varies from germline; a read error may be responsible.

Time point given: sample taken at primary tumor resection. In each case, whole RNA from tumor, nontumor lung or frozen PBMC was sequenced unsorted. A total of approximately 75 untreated early-stage non-small cell lung cancer patients served as donors. The CDR3 has 12 residues. This TCR derives from a male donor with early-stage non-small cell lung cancer. The sample here was PBMCs, taken at surgery. The rearrangement joins TRBV12-3 or TRBV12-4 to TRBJ2-5, with D tentatively TRBD2 (5 bases). The CDR3 sequence: CASSLKREIQYF. DNA of the CDR3: TGTGCCAGCAGTTTAAAAAGGGAGATCCAGTACTTC.